The TCR beta chain under discussion was sequenced for a study of T cell responses to AZD1222 COVID-19 vaccine. Broader study findings: Recipients of two AZD1222 doses showed rising Spike-specific TCR breadth and depth.

Regarding this clone: Its antigen is still unknown.

The table came from immunoSEQ multiplex PCR; TCRdb's copy has only in-frame clones and leaves some out. Of approximately 150,000 clones listed, roughly 90% are singletons. The sequence was collected from an adult in good health. Sequencing was performed on peripheral blood, taken on day 0 of AZD1222 vaccination.

CDR3 sequence (DNA): TGTGCCAGCTCACCCATGGGGGCGGGTAATTCACCCCTCCACTTT. Amino acids: CASSPMGAGNSPLHF. The gene calls are TRBV18 and TRBJ1-6, with D tentatively TRBD1 (6 bases). V lost 3 bases to trimming and J lost 6 bases, with 12 bases between them. Germline assignment: CDR1 KGHSH and CDR2 LQKENI. This CDR3 has 15 amino acids.